This T cell receptor (beta chain) was captured in a study of blood T cell repertoires in COVID-19. The wider study: Collection of acute and convalescent COVID-19 samples took place in the United States, Italy and Spain.

In the source study's methods: Amplification from reference gene primers served as the basis for estimated nucleated cell counts. The method was immunoSEQ multiplex PCR; TCRdb's version includes in-frame clones alone and lacks a portion of them. The V and J calls and clone size are taken from that table; D and trimming were inferred from the DNA. This table holds roughly 11,000 clones, 70% to 90% found once. This clone appeared once. This CDR3 is built from 15 residues. Germline V gene lookup returns CDR1 SQVTM and CDR2 ANQGSEA. V was cut by 3 bases and J by 5 bases, with 19 bases left in between. The chain employs TRBV29-1 and TRBJ1-1; the D gene is possibly TRBD1 (6 bases). The sequence was obtained from a woman aged 60 to 75 with active COVID-19. The sample taken for sequencing was peripheral blood. The CDR3 here is CSVDFRTQGRTEAFF. CDR3 nucleotides: TGCAGCGTTGACTTTCGAACACAGGGAAGAACTGAAGCTTTCTTT. Based on the CDR3 plus reference TRBV29-1 and TRBJ1-1, the full variable domain is SAVISQKPSRDICQRGTSLTIQCQVDSQVTMMFWYRQQPGQSLTLIATANQGSEATYESGFVIDKFPISRPNLTFSTLTVSNMSPEDSSIYLCSVDFRTQGRTEAFFGQGTRLTVV.